This T cell receptor beta chain derives from a study of PD-1 blockade in classical Hodgkin lymphoma. Study-wide findings and caveats: Nothing has yet pinned down what causes the repertoire differences, possibly disease activity or prior therapy.

In the case of this clone: Its target is unknown.

Produced via immunoSEQ multiplex PCR; TCRdb's table is partial and in-frame only. The sample shows about 22,000 clones, 72% of them seen only once. Germline lookup yields CDR1 SGHRS and CDR2 YFSETQ. Trimming stripped 0 bases from V and 4 bases from J, with 11 bases between. The length of the CDR3 is 15 residues. The time point is: cycle 4 day 1 (C4D1), after more than five weeks of nivolumab. Each patient experienced a relapse that followed autologous stem cell transplantation, and brentuximab vedotin exposure varied. Purification of CD4+ T cells from thawed PBMCs was achieved by magnetic negative selection.

This clonotype was obtained from a human donor with classical Hodgkin lymphoma. This chain joins TRBV5-1 and TRBJ2-1, with D unresolved. The sample consisted of CD4+ T cells from blood, taken before the fourth cycle of nivolumab. The CDR3 protein is CASSLDLGWYNEQFF. CDR3 nucleotide sequence: TGCGCCAGCAGCTTGGATTTAGGGTGGTACAATGAGCAGTTCTTC.